This TCR beta chain stems from a study of blood T cell repertoires in COVID-19 (dated by TCRdb to the early 2020s). Some background on the complete study: Samples from collaborators originated in the United States, Italy and Spain and spanned both the acute and convalescent phases of COVID-19. Nearly every sample came with metadata listing a de-identified subject ID, COVID-19 status, age in years and sex. The repertoires were made available in a free public database intended to serve as a resource for research on the immune response to SARS-CoV-2. Where available, HLA class I and class II types were taken from metadata supplied by the sample provider and were not determined by assay-based typing. The samples were drawn from the first 160 participants of the ongoing ImmuneRACE study and from some 1,300 subjects provided by 6 global collaborators. The prospective study material was composed of cDNA or gDNA derived from T cells, B-cell-depleted T cells, or PBMCs. The dataset comprised deeply sampled blood TCRbeta repertoires from subjects exposed to, actively infected with, or recovered from COVID-19.

Summary of the overall study and its limitations: Clinical and demographic metadata were provided uncurated, with the amount varying by source and participant.

As concerns this clone: The clone's antigen remains unknown. Nothing much larger sits one base from this clone, and base qualities are not available.

The CDR3 has 14 amino acids, counting the end cysteine and phenylalanine. Of all the DNA, just the CDR3 is kept, 42 bases in frame from base 1. V lost 2 bases and J lost 2 bases; the stretch between them is 10 bases long. Per the germline V gene (reference sequence), MNHEY is the CDR1 and SMNVEV is the CDR2. The immunoSEQ Assay, a bias-controlled multiplex PCR, was used to amplify TCRbeta CDR3 regions from genomic DNA. Concerning the study's data processing: The number of nucleated cells in each sample was estimated from the amplification of reference gene primers within the assay. To quantify the absolute abundance of each unique TCRbeta CDR3 rearrangement, sequence reads were collapsed and filtered. Productive Simpson clonality was computed per sample as the square root of Simpson's diversity index over productive rearrangements. TCRdb holds this immuneACCESS table with in-frame rearrangements only. Some clones are missing; in checked studies, unresolved V genes explain under half, and the rest has no known cause. For V, J and clone size, that table is used; D and trimming come from the DNA. The sample yields more than 95,000 clones; over 75% were counted once. The ten most abundant clones make up around 3.9% of the sample.

Collaborating institutions collected whole blood in K2EDTA tubes following their own protocols. Collaborator samples were shipped for TCRbeta analysis as frozen whole blood, isolated PBMCs, or DNA extracted from either sample type. The sequence joins TRBV27 to TRBJ2-7, with the D segment identity uncertain. Sequencing was performed on peripheral blood. This clonotype was sampled from a man in his forties or fifties with acute or convalescent COVID-19. The nucleotide sequence reads as follows: TGTGCCAGCAGTTTACAGTCTCATCCCTACGAGCAGTACTTC. This codes for CASSLQSHPYEQYF.